Each of the 5 T cell receptor beta chains below was sequenced from the same sample in a study of PD-1 blockade in classical Hodgkin lymphoma (dated by TCRdb to the early 2020s). The method behind the library was the immunoSEQ multiplex PCR assay. Drawn from immuneACCESS, this table holds only the in-frame rearrangements with V and J called that TCRdb kept. Clones are partly lost; checked studies trace under half to an unresolved V gene and leave the rest unexplained. For this sample there are 20,000 to 25,000 clones; 60% to 75% appear just once. The biggest ten clones account for roughly a fifth of the sample. Read against the paper, the sample's time point label means: cycle 4 day 1 (C4D1), after 6 weeks of nivolumab. Every trial patient had relapsed following autologous stem cell transplantation, and prior brentuximab vedotin exposure was what differed among cohorts A, B and C. The source material was peripheral blood mononuclear cells (PBMCs), sampled before the fourth cycle of nivolumab. The receptors were sampled from a human donor with classical Hodgkin lymphoma.

The chain links TRBV29-1 to TRBJ1-6; no firm D call. V lost 4 bases and J 0 bases, leaving 7 bases between the germline ends. The CDR3 runs to 14 residues. From germline, CDR1 is SQVTM and CDR2 ANQGSEA. The CDR3 loop reads CSVAESSYNSPLHF. CDR3 sequence (DNA): TGCAGCGTTGCCGAGAGCTCCTATAATTCACCCCTCCACTTT.

The J gene is TRBJ2-1, the V gene TRBV4-3; D gene ambiguous. CDR3 length: 15 residues. The germline CDR1 and CDR2 sequences are LGHNA and YSLEER. Trimming took off 0 bases at V and 4 bases at J, with 10 bases between the two ends. The CDR3 nucleotides read TGCGCCAGCAGCCAAGATAAGGCCGATTACAATGAGCAGTTCTTC. Its translation: CASSQDKADYNEQFF.

Regarding this clone: This CDR3 is also generated by other DNA sequences in the sample. The chain links TRBV7-9 to TRBJ1-4, with 7 bases fitting TRBD1. V was clipped by 1 base and J by 7 bases; unmatched bases: 3. Germline-derived CDR1 and CDR2 are SEHNR and FQNEAQ (reference sequence). There are 14 residues in the CDR3. The CDR3 bases are TGTGCCAGCAGCTTAGGACAGGGAGGTGAAAAACTGTTTTTT. Translating it yields CASSLGQGGEKLFF.

The chain employs TRBV15 and TRBJ2-2; D unresolved. Trimming removed 0 bases from V and 4 bases from J, with 15 bases in between. The germline CDR1 and CDR2 sequences are LNHNV and YYDKDF (reference sequence). The CDR3 sequence is 17 residues long. This chain's CDR3 is CATSRDMPGRVTGELFF. CDR3 sequence (DNA): TGTGCCACCAGCAGAGATATGCCAGGCCGGGTCACCGGGGAGCTGTTTTTT.

In its sample, this clone was seen a few times. The chain links TRBV5-1 to TRBJ2-7, with D possibly called TRBD1 or TRBD2 (5 bases each). This CDR3 contains 14 residues. V lost 7 bases to trimming and J lost 0 bases, with 14 bases between them. CDR1 is SGHRS and CDR2 is YFSETQ in the germline V gene. The CDR3 sequence is CASRDPGSSYEQYF. DNA for the CDR3: TGCGCCAGCCGGGACCCAGGGAGCTCCTACGAGCAGTACTTC.